Here is one T cell receptor beta chain with its context. Its matching antigen is unknown. From the 5' RACE reads, TCRdb called clonotypes with MiXCR, one entry per CDR3 protein. The sample carries 300,000 to 350,000 distinct CDR3 sequences, roughly 8.4% recorded once. This sample is drawn from a study of T cells after yellow fever vaccination. Trimming removed 2 bases from V and 6 bases from J, with 10 bases in between. Germline V CDR1 and CDR2: DFQATT, SNEGSKA (reference sequence). CDR3 length equals 13 residues. Broader study findings: The study found a weaker secondary response that peaked faster, day 5 versus 15. Most primary-vaccination clones recurred post-booster (around 97% CD4, over 70% CD8).

This clonotype was sampled from a man younger than 35 who received the YFV17D yellow fever vaccine. The starting material was PBMCs, obtained approximately 47 days after the first yellow fever vaccination. V is TRBV20-1 and J is TRBJ1-4; no clear D gene. The CDR3 DNA is TGCAGTGCTAGACCGCACGGCCATGAAAAACTGTTTTTT. Its translation: CSARPHGHEKLFF.